This T cell receptor beta chain derives from a study of blood T cell repertoires in COVID-19. The CDR3 loop spans 13 amino acids. Trimming stripped 8 bases from V and 7 bases from J, with 14 bases between. Germline CDR1 is SGHAT and CDR2 is FQNNGV. Original analysis: Cell counts per sample came from amplifying reference gene primers. The assay was immunoSEQ multiplex PCR, and TCRdb's table has in-frame clones only and misses some. V, J and clone size were drawn from that table, and D and trimming were deduced from the DNA. The table lists some 70,000 clones, 65% to 80% of them singletons. V gene TRBV11-2 combines with J gene TRBJ1-4; D perhaps matches TRBD1 (5 bases). The sequenced material came from peripheral blood. This receptor was identified in a woman aged 50 to 65 with acute or convalescent COVID-19. CDR3 nucleotides: TGTGCCAGCTCCTCTGGGGCGGTTGAAAAACTGTTTTTT. This sequence encodes CASSSGAVEKLFF.